A selection of T cell receptor beta chains follows, all from one sample in a study of blood T cell repertoires in COVID-19. Generated by immunoSEQ multiplex PCR, the TCRdb table keeps only in-frame clones and is missing some. The profile shows about 45,000 clones, about 90% of them singletons. Sequencing input: peripheral blood. The receptors were sampled from a human donor in a cohort sampled during active COVID-19. CDR3s include the opening cysteine and the closing phenylalanine or tryptophan. The D gene is left open where the match is weak. Clone size is not always given. Where it is, it says once, few, many or a class for expanded clones.

once	TRBV4-1	TRBJ2-3	TRBD1	CASSQTGTGNSDTQYF	TGCGCCAGCAGCCAAACCGGGACAGGGAATTCAGATACGCAGTATTTT
NA	TRBV5-1	TRBJ2-5	TRBD2	CASSLQPTSVETQYF	TGCGCCAGCAGCTTGCAGCCCACTAGCGTGGAGACCCAGTACTTC
once	TRBV6-1	TRBJ1-2	NA	CASREDRMTNYGYTF	TGTGCCAGCAGAGAAGACAGAATGACAAACTATGGCTACACCTTC
NA	TRBV14	TRBJ2-5	TRBD1	CASSHLTGGQETQYF	TGTGCCAGCAGCCACCTGACAGGGGGCCAGGAGACCCAGTACTTC
NA	TRBV11-3	TRBJ2-7	NA	CASSLGHGYYNSYEQYF	TGTGCCAGCAGCTTAGGGCATGGGTACTATAATTCCTACGAGCAGTACTTC
NA	TRBV4-2	TRBJ2-3	TRBD2	CASSQETSGLAGGDTQYF	TGTGCCAGCAGCCAAGAAACGAGCGGACTAGCGGGGGGGGATACGCAGTATTTT
NA	TRBV6-2/TRBV6-3	TRBJ2-1	TRBD2	CASSYPLAGHYNEQFF	TGTGCCAGCAGTTACCCCCTAGCGGGGCATTACAATGAGCAGTTCTTC
NA	TRBV9	TRBJ2-1	TRBD2	CASNGLAGVMDEQFF	TGTGCCAGCAACGGACTAGCGGGGGTCATGGATGAGCAGTTCTTC
NA	TRBV5-1	TRBJ2-1	TRBD1	CASSGSTGGGNEQFF	TGCGCCAGCAGCGGGTCGACAGGGGGAGGCAATGAGCAGTTCTTC
many	TRBV27	TRBJ2-1	NA	CASGLPQQPAGNEQFF	TGTGCCAGCGGACTTCCCCAGCAGCCTGCGGGGAATGAGCAGTTCTTC
NA	TRBV7-2	TRBJ1-5	TRBD1	CASSRGQGAGQPQHF	TGTGCCAGCAGCAGAGGACAGGGGGCAGGACAGCCCCAGCATTTT
few	TRBV12-3/TRBV12-4	TRBJ2-1	NA	CASSFGGANEQFF	TGTGCCAGCAGTTTTGGGGGGGCAAATGAGCAGTTCTTC
few	TRBV9	TRBJ2-2	NA	CASSVQGNTGELFF	TGTGCCAGCAGCGTACAGGGGAACACCGGGGAGCTGTTTTTT
NA	TRBV5-1	TRBJ1-2	NA	CASSPWNTDYGYTF	TGCGCCAGCAGCCCCTGGAACACAGACTATGGCTACACCTTC
NA	TRBV5-1	TRBJ1-6	TRBD1	CASSFGGGGQRSSPLHF	TGCGCCAGCAGCTTTGGCGGGGGGGGACAGAGGAGTTCACCCCTCCACTTT
NA	TRBV19	TRBJ1-5	NA	CATAGGQRSNQPQHF	TGTGCCACCGCGGGAGGGCAGAGGAGCAATCAGCCCCAGCATTTT
once	TRBV30	TRBJ2-4	NA	CAGGTEDIQYF	TGTGCCGGAGGGACAGAGGACATTCAGTACTTC
few	TRBV27	TRBJ1-5	TRBD1	CASSFFTDREECQPQHF	TGTGCCAGCAGTTTTTTTACGGACAGGGAGGAATGCCAGCCCCAGCATTTT
NA	TRBV3-1/TRBV3-2	TRBJ2-3	TRBD2	CASSPIAGGQGTQYF	TGTGCCAGCAGCCCGATAGCGGGGGGGCAGGGTACGCAGTATTTT
NA	TRBV10-3	TRBJ2-7	TRBD1	CAISDPRQGATEQYF	TGTGCCATCAGTGACCCCCGACAGGGGGCGACCGAGCAGTACTTC
NA	TRBV3-1/TRBV3-2	TRBJ2-7	NA	CASSQEREQYF	TGTGCCAGCAGCCAAGAGAGGGAGCAGTACTTC
NA	TRBV25-1	TRBJ2-5	NA	CASSVSQETQYF	TGTGCCAGTTCCGTATCCCAAGAGACCCAGTACTTC
NA	TRBV9	TRBJ2-7	NA	CASGPGVSYEQYF	TGTGCCAGCGGCCCGGGGGTCTCCTACGAGCAGTACTTC
NA	TRBV6-1	TRBJ2-3	NA	CASSELTRGLWDTQYF	TGTGCCAGCAGTGAACTGACTAGGGGATTGTGGGATACGCAGTATTTT
NA	TRBV5-1	TRBJ2-6	NA	CASSLGPHYSGANVLTF	TGCGCCAGCAGCTTGGGGCCCCATTACTCTGGGGCCAACGTCCTGACTTTC
NA	TRBV18	TRBJ1-5	NA	CASSPVPEPQPQHF	TGTGCCAGCTCACCGGTCCCTGAGCCCCAGCCCCAGCATTTT
NA	TRBV7-8	TRBJ2-7	NA	CASSLDRRTYEQYF	TGTGCCAGCAGCTTAGATCGGAGGACCTACGAGCAGTACTTC
NA	TRBV19	TRBJ2-2	TRBD2	CASSLSGGGSGELFF	TGTGCCAGTAGTTTGAGCGGGGGTGGCTCCGGGGAGCTGTTTTTT
NA	TRBV6-5	TRBJ1-1	NA	CASSYPGRTEAFF	TGTGCCAGCAGTTACCCAGGTCGGACTGAAGCTTTCTTT
NA	TRBV19	TRBJ2-3	TRBD2	CASRTSGDTQYF	TGTGCCAGTAGAACTAGCGGGGATACGCAGTATTTT
NA	TRBV4-1	TRBJ2-2	TRBD2	CASSQDGVSGGARIELFF	TGCGCCAGCAGCCAAGATGGTGTAAGCGGGGGGGCCCGAATCGAGCTGTTTTTT
NA	TRBV4-1	TRBJ2-3	NA	CASSQRPGLTDTQYF	TGCGCCAGCAGCCAACGTCCCGGGTTGACGGATACGCAGTATTTT
NA	TRBV9	TRBJ2-5	TRBD2	CASSVGAGGREETQYF	TGTGCCAGCAGCGTAGGGGCGGGGGGGCGAGAGGAGACCCAGTACTTC
NA	TRBV5-1	TRBJ2-5	TRBD2	CASSLARIGTSGLETQYF	TGCGCCAGCAGCTTGGCTAGGATAGGGACTAGCGGGTTGGAGACCCAGTACTTC
NA	TRBV10-1	TRBJ1-5	NA	CASRTHVDRVQPQHF	TGCGCCAGCAGGACTCACGTGGATCGGGTTCAGCCCCAGCATTTT
NA	TRBV7-9	TRBJ2-1	NA	CASGSGGAHNEQFF	TGTGCCAGCGGGAGTGGGGGGGCCCACAATGAGCAGTTCTTC
once	TRBV4-3	TRBJ2-3	NA	CASSIQTRDTQYF	TGCGCCAGCAGCATCCAGACAAGAGATACGCAGTATTTT
NA	TRBV3-1/TRBV3-2	TRBJ2-3	TRBD2	CASSPYGPRLAGDTQYF	TGTGCCAGCAGCCCTTATGGCCCCCGACTAGCGGGGGATACGCAGTATTTT
NA	TRBV7-3	TRBJ1-1	NA	CASSAMAGAAEAFF	TGTGCCAGCAGCGCTATGGCAGGGGCAGCTGAAGCTTTCTTT
NA	TRBV5-4	TRBJ2-2	NA	CASSLPFGQHDTGELFF	TGTGCCAGCAGCTTGCCCTTTGGGCAACACGACACCGGGGAGCTGTTTTTT
NA	TRBV5-1	TRBJ2-6	TRBD1	CASSSGTEISGANVLTF	TGCGCCAGCAGTTCCGGGACAGAGATCTCTGGGGCCAACGTCCTGACTTTC
NA	TRBV6-5	TRBJ1-2	NA	CASLGSAGVGYGYTF	TGTGCCAGCTTGGGATCGGCAGGGGTAGGCTATGGCTACACCTTC
medium-sized	TRBV19	TRBJ2-7	NA	CASSWGRGNTEQYF	TGTGCCAGTAGTTGGGGCAGGGGTAACACCGAGCAGTACTTC
once	TRBV3-1/TRBV3-2	TRBJ1-2	NA	CASSQDSGADYGYTF	TGTGCCAGCAGCCAAGATTCAGGGGCAGACTATGGCTACACCTTC
NA	TRBV21-1	TRBJ2-3	NA	CASSKKGAGVSTDTQYF	TGTGCCAGCAGCAAAAAGGGGGCAGGGGTGAGCACAGATACGCAGTATTTT
NA	TRBV29-1	TRBJ2-1	NA	CSVEGSYVGRNEQFF	TGCAGCGTTGAAGGTTCCTACGTGGGCCGAAATGAGCAGTTCTTC
NA	TRBV27	TRBJ1-3	NA	CASGGGNTIYF	TGTGCCAGCGGGGGGGGAAACACCATATATTTT
NA	TRBV3-1/TRBV3-2	TRBJ2-1	NA	CASSQDKWCARIANEQFF	TGTGCCAGCAGCCAAGATAAGTGGTGTGCTAGGATAGCCAATGAGCAGTTCTTC
once	TRBV20-1	TRBJ2-3	TRBD1	CSASPGDRGKDTQYF	TGCAGTGCTAGTCCCGGGGACAGGGGGAAAGATACGCAGTATTTT
NA	TRBV15	TRBJ2-6	NA	CATSVSSGANVLTF	TGTGCCACCAGCGTCAGCTCTGGGGCCAACGTCCTGACTTTC